This entry lists 17 T cell receptor beta chains sequenced from one sample in a study of molecular identifiers for immune sequencing clone quantification. TCRdb reprocessed the PCR reads via MiXCR and lists one record per CDR3 protein. The data hold 600,000 to 650,000 distinct CDR3 sequences, with 15% to 20% observed a single time. Sequences were obtained from naive CD8+ T cells from blood, with Jurkat cell RNA spiked in. Documented subset: FACS-sorted CD8+CD4-CCR7+CD45RA+ naive T cells. These receptors all stem from a human donor in good health. Some libraries in this study had Jurkat cell RNA spiked in.

This clonotype was seen at least ten times. The rearrangement uses TRBV12-3 or TRBV12-4 and TRBJ2-3; 9 bases fit TRBD2. This CDR3 has 17 amino acids. After removal of 3 bases from V and 4 bases from J, the junction contained 11 bases not matched to a gene. The chain's CDR3 is CASSFQREADVPDTQYF. In DNA, the CDR3 is TGTGCCAGCAGTTTCCAGCGGGAGGCGGATGTCCCAGATACGCAGTATTTT.

In this sample, this clonotype turned up many times. The chain combines TRBV9 with TRBJ2-5; possible D gene TRBD1, 6 bases. V was shortened by 5 bases and J by 0 bases, with 17 bases between the two germline ends. The germline CDR1 and CDR2 sequences are SGDLS and YYNGEE. There are 16 residues in the CDR3. The CDR3 sequence: CASSATGLGNQETQYF. The CDR3 DNA reads as TGTGCCAGCAGTGCTACAGGGCTGGGAAACCAAGAGACCCAGTACTTC.

A note on this clonotype: The junction does not match germline at one end; this may be a read error. The chain employs TRBV6-5 and TRBJ2-6, with D unclear. The CDR3 extends over 15 amino acids. Germline V gene sequence: CDR1 MNHEY, CDR2 SVGAGI. CDR3 DNA: TGTTCCAGCAGGCCGGCCCCTTCTGGGGCCAACGTCCTGACTTTC. As protein: CSSRPAPSGANVLTF.

This clonotype has at least ten counts. CDR3 coding DNA: TGCGCCAGCAGCCCCCTCTCAGATACGCAGTATTTT. Protein product: CASSPLSDTQYF. The chain uses TRBV4-1 and TRBJ2-3; D unresolved. This CDR3 has 12 residues. Between the trimmed V and J ends, which lost 4 bases and 4 bases, there was a span of 6 bases. Germline CDR1 is MGHRA and CDR2 is YSYEKL.

CDR3 nucleotide sequence: TGTGCCAGCAGCTTAGGGATTAACAGGGGGCGACCTAGTGAAAAACTGTTTTTT. It encodes CASSLGINRGRPSEKLFF. The gene calls are TRBV7-2 and TRBJ1-4; 9 nucleotides match TRBD1. Germline-derived CDR1 and CDR2 are SGHTA and FQGNSA. The trim removed 1 base at V and 7 bases at J, leaving 13 bases unmatched. The CDR3 runs 18 residues.

This clonotype was seen only a few times. The V call is TRBV6-5, the J call TRBJ2-3, with TRBD2 matching 16 bases. The CDR3 is 19 residues long. Germline assignment: CDR1 MNHEY and CDR2 SVGAGI. V was pared by 5 bases and J by 8 bases, with 16 bases of the junction left unmatched. The CDR3 nucleotides are TGTGCCAGCAGTCCTCCGGGACTAGCGGGAGGGGGAAGCCGAGGTACGCAGTATTTT. Protein sequence: CASSPPGLAGGGSRGTQYF.

This clonotype was detected a few times. The chain links TRBV19 to TRBJ2-2, with TRBD1 matching 7 bases. The germline gives CDR1 LNHDA, CDR2 SQIVND (reference sequence). The J segment lost 1 base and the V segment lost 5 bases, leaving 4 bases of the junction unmatched. The CDR3 is made up of 15 amino acids. CDR3 bases: TGTGCCAGTAGTGTCCGACAGGGGAACACCGGGGAGCTGTTTTTT. It encodes CASSVRQGNTGELFF. Full variable domain (outside the CDR3, taken from reference TRBV19 and TRBJ2-2): DGGITQSPKYLFRKEGQNVTLSCEQNLNHDAMYWYRQDPGQGLRLIYYSQIVNDFQKGDIAEGYSVSREKKESFPLTVTSAQKNPTAFYLCASSVRQGNTGELFFGEGSRLTVL.

This clonotype was counted ten times or more. This chain links TRBV30 with TRBJ1-5, with D hard to call. The CDR3 has 12 amino acids. The ends were cut back, 0 bases at V and 4 bases at J, with 4 bases in the middle. Germline CDR1 reads GTSNPN; CDR2 reads SVGIG (reference sequence). The CDR3 DNA sequence: TGTGCCTGGAGTGTACCGAATCAGCCCCAGCATTTT. Translating it yields CAWSVPNQPQHF.

Ten or more counts support this clonotype. V usage is TRBV4-2 and J usage is TRBJ1-5; 8 nucleotides align to TRBD1. With V trimmed by 0 bases and J by 7 bases, 5 bases remained unmatched. Germline-derived CDR1 and CDR2 are LGHNA and YNFKEQ. The CDR3 has 15 amino acids. This chain's CDR3 is CASSQEPGQAQPQHF. The CDR3 DNA is TGTGCCAGCAGCCAAGAACCGGGACAGGCACAGCCCCAGCATTTT.

On this clonotype itself: A much larger clonotype is one base distant, so this may be a read error. V is TRBV6-5 and J is TRBJ2-7, with D perhaps matching TRBD2 (5 bases). Germline V gene sequence: CDR1 MNHEY, CDR2 SVGAGI. The CDR3 extends over 16 amino acids. The V end lost 0 bases, the J end lost 0 bases, and 12 bases lay between the germline ends. This chain's CDR3 is CASSYSNPGSSYEQYF. CDR3 sequence (DNA): TGTGCCAGCAGTTACTCGAACCCGGGGAGCTCCTACGAGCAGTACTTC.

On this clonotype: A much larger clone lies a single base off, so this may be a read error. The chain carries TRBV7-9 and TRBJ2-7, with 7 bases identical to TRBD1. Per germline, CDR1 SEHNR and CDR2 FQNEAQ (reference sequence). The CDR3 length is 15 residues. CDR3 region: CAGSVTNRGSYEQYF. In DNA, the CDR3 is TGTGCCGGCAGCGTAACTAACAGGGGTAGCTACGAGCAGTACTTC. Complete variable domain (other parts from reference TRBV7-9 and TRBJ2-7): DTGVSQNPRHKITKRGQNVTFRCDPISEHNRLYWYRQTLGQGPEFLTYFQNEAQLEKSRLLSDRFSAERPKGSFSTLEIQRTEQGDSAMYLCAGSVTNRGSYEQYFGPGTRLTVT.

Remarks on this clonotype: Since the CDR3 does not end with the conserved phenylalanine or tryptophan, this likely comes from a read error. The chain couples TRBV27 to TRBJ2-7; TRBD2 agrees at 8 bases. CDR3 length equals 14 residues. With 6 bases clipped from V and 6 bases from J, the junction kept 10 bases outside the gene matches. The V gene's germline CDR1 is MNHEY and CDR2 SMNVEV (reference sequence). CDR3 DNA: TGTGCCAGCAGCCCCCCAGGACTAGCATCCGAGCAGTACCTC. It translates to CASSPPGLASEQYL.

This clonotype was seen more than once but under ten times. A much larger clone lies a single base off, so this may be a read error. The CDR3 does not close with the conserved phenylalanine or tryptophan, likely indicating a read error. The J gene is TRBJ1-1, the V gene TRBV4-1; 10 nucleotides align to TRBD1. The CDR3 loop spans 15 amino acids. Looked up from germline, CDR1 is MGHRA and CDR2 is YSYEKL. V shed 3 bases and J 5 bases; nucleotides not matched to a gene: 6. CDR3 sequence reads: CASSHAGTGDTEAFL. The CDR3 nucleotides are TGCGCCAGCAGCCACGCGGGGACAGGGGATACTGAAGCTTTCCTT.

This clonotype was picked up many times. The chain is built from TRBV7-9 and TRBJ2-2; 10 bases are shared with TRBD1. The CDR3 covers 14 residues. Germline V gene lookup returns CDR1 SEHNR and CDR2 FQNEAQ (reference sequence). V lost 8 bases and J lost 3; bases outside the gene matches: 3. The CDR3 spells CASQTGGYTGELFF. CDR3 sequence (DNA): TGTGCCAGCCAGACAGGGGGCTACACCGGGGAGCTGTTTTTT.

This clonotype came up a few times. CDR3 region: CASSLQEDSPLHF. CDR3 in DNA: TGTGCCAGCAGTTTACAGGAGGATTCACCCCTCCACTTT. This sequence joins TRBV27 and TRBJ1-6; D remains unclear. Germline CDR1 MNHEY, CDR2 SMNVEV (reference sequence). The CDR3 spans 13 residues. Trimming removed 2 bases at V and 8 bases at J, with 7 bases between.

Turning to this clonotype: At one end, the junction sequence differs from germline, possibly due to a read error. V usage is TRBV30 and J usage is TRBJ2-1; 9 bases map to TRBD2. This CDR3 contains 13 residues. Germline CDR1 is GTSNPN and CDR2 is SVGIG (reference sequence). The DNA for the CDR3 is TGTGCCCGGAGTGTACTAGCGGGCGATGAGCAGTTCTTC. Protein: CARSVLAGDEQFF.

For this clonotype: A single base separates this from a much larger clone, so it may be a read error. The chain links TRBV12-3 or TRBV12-4 to TRBJ1-2; maybe TRBD1 (5 bases). The CDR3 totals 16 residues. The CDR3: CASSLFRVGVNYGYAF. CDR3 sequence (DNA): TGTGCCAGCAGTTTATTCAGGGTTGGAGTCAACTATGGCTACGCCTTC.